This T cell receptor (beta chain) is from a study of Ad26.COV2.S vaccination and SARS-CoV-2 variants. Treatment indicated: around 19 received Ad26.COV2.S at low or high dose, single or two shots; five or six received placebo; per-sample allocation not given. Samples were taken on day 63 after the first vaccine or placebo injection. Turning to this clone: Its matching antigen is unknown.

Regarding the study as a whole: Vaccine recipients posted higher spike-specific TCR breadth than their placebo counterparts.

Sequencing was performed with immunoSEQ multiplex PCR; in TCRdb, only in-frame clones are kept and a portion is missing. In the table there are 350,000 to 450,000 clones, roughly 85% of which are singletons. The sequence was obtained from a person between 18 and 59 years old who received the Ad26.COV2.S COVID-19 vaccine or a placebo. The sequenced sample was peripheral blood, obtained in a trial of Ad26.COV2.S vaccine versus placebo.

This CDR3 is CASSVGGPSGNEKLFF. For the CDR3, the DNA is TGTGCCAGCAGCGTAGGGGGGCCGTCGGGTAATGAAAAACTGTTTTTT. The chain combines TRBV9 with TRBJ1-4, with D perhaps matching TRBD1 (6 bases). Trimming shortened V by 0 bases and J by 4 bases, and 13 bases separated the two germline ends. Germline V CDR1 and CDR2: SGDLS, YYNGEE. The CDR3 runs to 16 residues.